This T cell receptor (beta chain) was obtained from a study of post-analysis software for immune sequencing data. Points from the study as a whole: Five TRBV segments, TRBV5-6, TRBV5-1 and TRBV20-1 among them, were found more frequent in patients than controls.

Prepared TCR beta cDNA libraries contained unique molecular identifiers. Input populations of roughly 1 to 11 million T cells gave rise to some 500,000 cDNA molecules. TCRdb reprocessed the PCR reads with MiXCR, giving one entry per CDR3 protein. The sample includes approximately 630,000 distinct CDR3 sequences, 59% seen only once; the top ten take over 9%. CDR1 is SGHTA and CDR2 is FQGNSA in the germline V gene. Between the trimmed V and J ends, which lost 3 bases and 2 bases, there was a span of 10 bases. The CDR3 has 14 amino acids. This clonotype was picked up many times. Its antigen is still unknown.

The chain has TRBV7-2 and TRBJ1-2, with D perhaps matching TRBD1 (5 bases). The clonotype comes from a girl between 2 and 10 years old with multiple sclerosis. Sequencing input: blood. CDR3 amino acids: CASSFSRQNYGYTF. In DNA form, the CDR3 reads TGTGCCAGCAGCTTCTCGAGACAGAACTATGGCTACACCTTC. Supplemented by reference TRBV7-2 and TRBJ1-2, the full variable domain reads GAGVSQSPSNKVTEKGKDVELRCDPISGHTALYWYRQSLGQGLEFLIYFQGNSAPDKSGLPSDRFSAERTGGSVSTLTIQRTQQEDSAVYLCASSFSRQNYGYTFGSGTRLTVV.